The 25 T cell receptor beta chains below all came from one sample that was sequenced in a study of blood T cell repertoires in COVID-19. Clones were read by immunoSEQ multiplex PCR, and TCRdb kept only the in-frame ones, dropping some. The sample has fewer than 75,000 clones; over 80% are singletons. Sequencing was carried out using peripheral blood. These receptors all stem from a human donor in a cohort sampled during active COVID-19.

This sequence joins TRBV5-1 and TRBJ2-3; D might be TRBD1 (6 bases). V lost 2 bases to trimming and J lost 6 bases, with 16 bases between them. This CDR3 spans 15 amino acids. Germline V gene data show CDR1 as SGHRS and CDR2 as YFSETQ. The CDR3 DNA reads as TGCGCCAGCAGCTTTACTAGGGGGAGTGTGGATACGCAGTATTTT. It specifies CASSFTRGSVDTQYF.

The V gene is TRBV7-9, the J gene TRBJ1-4; 9 bases align to TRBD1. V lost 7 bases to trimming and J lost 4 bases; unmatched junction nucleotides: 4. Germline V gene sequence: CDR1 SEHNR, CDR2 FQNEAQ (reference sequence). The CDR3 runs to 14 residues. This CDR3 is CASTRTGVNEKLFF. The CDR3 bases are TGTGCCAGCACTCGGACAGGGGTTAATGAAAAACTGTTTTTT.

For the CDR3, the DNA is TGTGCCAGCAACCAGGGGAACACCGGGGAGCTGTTTTTT. It codes for CASNQGNTGELFF. The rearrangement links TRBV9 to TRBJ2-2, with a tentative D call TRBD1 (5 bases). The V end was cut by 6 bases, the J end by 1 base, with 7 bases between. Germline CDR1 and CDR2: SGDLS and YYNGEE. CDR3 length equals 13 residues.

The chain links TRBV27 to TRBJ2-3; D is possibly TRBD1 (8 bases). V dropped 4 bases and J dropped 2 bases, with 16 bases sitting between them. The V gene's germline CDR1 is MNHEY and CDR2 SMNVEV (reference sequence). There are 16 residues in the CDR3. The CDR3 coding sequence is TGTGCCAGCAGTTCCGACAGGGGACTATCCACAGATACGCAGTATTTT. It translates to CASSSDRGLSTDTQYF.

V usage is TRBV30 and J usage is TRBJ2-5; no reliable D call. Germline V gene lookup returns CDR1 GTSNPN and CDR2 SVGIG (reference sequence). The CDR3 totals 14 residues. Trimming took off 2 bases at V and 2 bases at J, with 12 bases between the two ends. In DNA form, the CDR3 reads TGTGCCTGGAGTCGGAGTATAAATCAAGAGACCCAGTACTTC. Amino acid sequence: CAWSRSINQETQYF.

This clone has more than one count but fewer than ten. The J gene is TRBJ1-1, the V gene TRBV7-9, with D uncertain. This CDR3 has 12 residues. The germline V gene encodes CDR1 SEHNR and CDR2 FQNEAQ (reference sequence). Trimming shortened V by 2 bases and J by 9 bases, and 10 bases separated the two germline ends. The CDR3 is CASSLRGLQAFF. The CDR3 nucleotides are TGTGCCAGCAGCTTACGAGGGTTACAAGCTTTCTTT.

This clone has just one count. The genes are TRBV7-2 and TRBJ2-5, with no clear D. The CDR3 spans 13 residues. Germline CDR1 SGHTA, CDR2 FQGNSA. V was clipped by 1 base and J by 4 bases, with 7 bases between them. DNA for the CDR3: TGTGCCAGCAGCTTAGAAGTCGGAGAGACCCAGTACTTC. It translates to CASSLEVGETQYF.

This chain uses TRBV12-3 or TRBV12-4 with TRBJ1-2; D is perhaps TRBD1 (6 bases). V was clipped by 2 bases and J by 4 bases, with 8 bases between them. The CDR3 is made up of 13 amino acids. CDR3 nucleotides: TGTGCCAGCAGTTTACAGGGGCCCTATGGCTACACCTTC. Its translation is CASSLQGPYGYTF.

The rearrangement links TRBV28 to TRBJ2-5; 8 nucleotides match TRBD2. The ends lost 6 bases at V and 5 bases at J; junction bases unmatched: 14. This CDR3 is 16 amino acids long. Germline V gene lookup returns CDR1 MDHEN and CDR2 SYDVKM. CDR3 nucleotides: TGTGCCAGCAGCCTAAGGTCCGGGGGGGCGGTGGAGACCCAGTACTTC. Protein sequence: CASSLRSGGAVETQYF.

The chain combines TRBV11-2 with TRBJ1-3; TRBD1 might be the D (5 bases). Trimming took 3 bases from V and 4 from J, leaving 7 bases between them. CDR3 length: 13 residues. Germline CDR1 reads SGHAT; CDR2 reads FQNNGV. CDR3 sequence reads: CASSFGGGNTIYF. CDR3 nucleotide sequence: TGTGCCAGCAGCTTTGGGGGGGGAAACACCATATATTTT.

The chain has TRBV7-9 and TRBJ2-1; possible D gene TRBD2, 7 bases. The V end lost 7 bases, the J end lost 0 bases, and 22 bases lay between the germline ends. Germline CDR1 SEHNR, CDR2 FQNEAQ (reference sequence). The CDR3 covers 18 residues. The CDR3 nucleotides read TGTGCCAGCACCCATCTTTTACGGGGGGCCAGCTCCTACAATGAGCAGTTCTTC. Protein product: CASTHLLRGASSYNEQFF.

This chain joins TRBV18 and TRBJ2-4; possibly TRBD2 for D (5 bases). The ends were cut back, 2 bases at V and 9 bases at J, with 11 bases in the middle. Germline assignment: CDR1 KGHSH and CDR2 LQKENI. The CDR3 totals 13 residues. CDR3 bases: TGTGCCAGCTCACCAGCCGGGGAAGGCATTCAGTACTTC. Translation gives CASSPAGEGIQYF. Filled out from reference TRBV18 and TRBJ2-4, the complete variable domain reads NAGVMQNPRHLVRRRGQEARLRCSPMKGHSHVYWYRQLPEEGLKFMVYLQKENIIDESGMPKERFSAEFPKEGPSILRIQQVVRGDSAAYFCASSPAGEGIQYFGAGTRLSVL.

The chain links TRBV9 to TRBJ2-3; no clear D gene. Trimming removed 3 bases from V and 2 bases from J, with 7 bases in between. The CDR3 is 13 residues long. Germline values: CDR1 SGDLS, CDR2 YYNGEE. DNA of the CDR3: TGTGCCAGCAGCGAGCTTGTCACAGATACGCAGTATTTT. This codes for CASSELVTDTQYF.

This chain connects TRBV11-2 to TRBJ1-1, with D possibly TRBD1 on 5 matching bases. The CDR3 consists of 12 residues. Looked up from germline, CDR1 is SGHAT and CDR2 is FQNNGV. Trimming stripped 5 bases from V and 5 bases from J, with 9 bases between. CDR3 nucleotide sequence: TGTGCCAGCAGCCGGGGGGAGACTGAAGCTTTCTTT. Its translation: CASSRGETEAFF.

CDR3 sequence (DNA): TGCGCCAGCAGCTCCGGACAGGGATATGGCTACACCTTC. Residues: CASSSGQGYGYTF. V and J are TRBV5-1 and TRBJ1-2, with 8 bases fitting TRBD1. The length of the CDR3 is 13 residues. From germline, CDR1 is SGHRS and CDR2 YFSETQ. Trimming cost V 3 bases and J 5 bases; bases outside gene matches: 3.

The V call is TRBV6-5, the J call TRBJ1-5, with D unclear. V was pared by 9 bases and J by 3 bases, with 18 bases between. The CDR3 covers 15 residues. The V gene's germline CDR1 is MNHEY and CDR2 SVGAGI. CDR3 sequence: CASNLQFSSNQPQHF. In DNA form, the CDR3 reads TGTGCCAGTAACTTACAGTTTTCCTCCAATCAGCCCCAGCATTTT.

This sequence joins TRBV5-4 and TRBJ2-2; D possibly corresponds to TRBD1 (6 bases). CDR3 length: 17 residues. Trimming took 4 bases from V and 0 from J, leaving 16 bases between them. The germline CDR1 and CDR2 sequences are SGHNT and YYREEE (reference sequence). The CDR3 DNA is TGTGCCAGCAGCCACCCAATACAGGGCGCGAACACCGGGGAGCTGTTTTTT. Its translation is CASSHPIQGANTGELFF.

The V call is TRBV18, the J call TRBJ2-7; 10 bases are a match to TRBD2. This CDR3 is built from 16 residues. V trimming: 6 bases; J trimming: 2 bases; junction bases outside the gene matches: 10. Germline V gives CDR1 KGHSH, CDR2 LQKENI. CDR3 sequence reads: CASSQTSGGAAYEQYF. The DNA of the CDR3 is TGTGCCAGCTCCCAAACCAGCGGGGGGGCCGCCTACGAGCAGTACTTC. Together with reference TRBV18 and TRBJ2-7, the CDR3 gives the full variable domain: NAGVMQNPRHLVRRRGQEARLRCSPMKGHSHVYWYRQLPEEGLKFMVYLQKENIIDESGMPKERFSAEFPKEGPSILRIQQVVRGDSAAYFCASSQTSGGAAYEQYFGPGTRLTVT.

The chain has TRBV7-9 and TRBJ1-4; tentative D call: TRBD1 (5 bases). V was shortened by 0 bases and J by 4 bases, with 12 bases between the two germline ends. Per germline, CDR1 SEHNR and CDR2 FQNEAQ (reference sequence). The CDR3 is 16 amino acids. This CDR3 is CASSLARGKVNEKLFF. The CDR3 DNA follows: TGTGCCAGCAGCTTAGCTCGGGGGAAGGTTAATGAAAAACTGTTTTTT.

DNA for the CDR3: TGTGCCAGCAGGATGGCTTACCTAGGCCCCTACGAGCAGTACTTC. Protein: CASRMAYLGPYEQYF. V usage is TRBV27 and J usage is TRBJ2-7; D uncertain. This CDR3 is 15 amino acids long. In germline, CDR1 is MNHEY, CDR2 SMNVEV (reference sequence). The germline V and J ends were trimmed by 6 bases and 2 bases, with 17 bases remaining between them.

The V call is TRBV2, the J call TRBJ2-2, with D possibly TRBD1 on 6 matching bases. Germline V lookup: CDR1 SNHLY, CDR2 FYNNEI. This CDR3 is built from 15 residues. The germline V and J ends were trimmed by 7 bases and 7 bases, with 19 bases remaining between them. The CDR3 reads CASKERDGGNGELFF. CDR3 nucleotides: TGTGCCAGCAAGGAAAGGGATGGGGGCAACGGGGAGCTGTTTTTT.

The rearrangement joins TRBV12-3 or TRBV12-4 to TRBJ2-1; TRBD1 matches at 7 bases. The ends lost 4 bases at V and 12 bases at J; junction bases unmatched: 6. This CDR3 region has 12 residues. The CDR3, as DNA: TGTGCCAGCAGTTCCAGGGGGTATGGGCAGTTCTTC. Protein sequence: CASSSRGYGQFF.

The chain has TRBV7-9 and TRBJ2-1; 13 bases map to TRBD2. The CDR3 length is 16 residues. CDR1 and CDR2 (germline): SEHNR, FQNEAQ (reference sequence). The J segment lost 6 bases and the V segment lost 2 bases, leaving 4 bases of the junction unmatched. CDR3 coding DNA: TGTGCCAGCAGCTTATCTCGACTAGCGGGGGGCAATGAGCAGTTCTTC. It translates to CASSLSRLAGGNEQFF. Variable domain in full (rest from reference TRBV7-9 and TRBJ2-1): DTGVSQNPRHKITKRGQNVTFRCDPISEHNRLYWYRQTLGQGPEFLTYFQNEAQLEKSRLLSDRFSAERPKGSFSTLEIQRTEQGDSAMYLCASSLSRLAGGNEQFFGPGTRLTVL.

The chain uses TRBV15 and TRBJ2-7; possibly TRBD1 for D (5 bases). The CDR3 sequence is 14 residues long. CDR1 is LNHNV, CDR2 YYDKDF, per germline (reference sequence). With 2 bases removed from V and 5 bases from J, the gap between germline ends came to 13 bases. The CDR3 DNA is TGTGCCACCAGCAGAATCCAGGGATTACACGAGCAGTACTTC. It codes for CATSRIQGLHEQYF.

The chain links TRBV28 to TRBJ2-1; possible D gene TRBD2, 6 bases. V was clipped by 5 bases and J by 6 bases, with 11 bases between them. Germline CDR1 and CDR2: MDHEN and SYDVKM. CDR3 size: 13 residues. DNA for the CDR3: TGTGCCAGCAGTATCACTAGCTTCAATGAGCAGTTCTTC. Encoded protein: CASSITSFNEQFF.